Listed here are 29 T cell receptor beta chains from one sample, sequenced in a study of metastatic and nonmetastatic thyroid tumors. Each patient went into thyroid surgery without having received any treatment. TCRdb redid the clone calls on the PCR reads using MiXCR. The sample includes fewer than 40,000 clones, 33% seen only once; the top ten take about 16%. The sequenced sample was tumor tissue. The receptors come from a female donor with papillary thyroid cancer or a benign thyroid nodule (not recorded which). Some clones in this sample may be carry-over from other donors' samples.

V gene TRBV6-1 combines with J gene TRBJ1-6, with D uncertain. CDR1 MNHNS and CDR2 SASEGT come from the germline V gene. The CDR3 covers 15 residues. The V gene lost 2 bases and the J gene lost 6 bases, with 11 bases spanning the gap. In DNA, the CDR3 is TGTGCCAGCAGTGAAAGGGCAGGACCTAATTCACCCCTCCACTTT. Its translation is CASSERAGPNSPLHF.

In its sample, this clone was seen a few times. The CDR3 sequence: CASSPYNRGSGGYTF. Here the CDR3 DNA reads TGTGCCAGTAGTCCCTATAACAGGGGCTCGGGTGGCTACACCTTC. The chain is built from TRBV19 and TRBJ1-2; 7 bases are a match to TRBD1. The CDR3 sequence is 15 residues long. With 5 bases clipped from V and 7 bases from J, the junction kept 13 bases outside the gene matches. CDR1 and CDR2 (germline): LNHDA, SQIVND (reference sequence).

V is TRBV7-9 and J is TRBJ1-1; D is unresolved. V was pared by 2 bases and J by 4 bases, with 11 bases between. The germline V gene has CDR1 SEHNR and CDR2 FQNEAQ (reference sequence). The CDR3 extends over 14 amino acids. The DNA for the CDR3 is TGTGCCAGCAGCTTAACGGGAGGTGGCACTGAAGCTTTCTTT. As protein: CASSLTGGGTEAFF. The whole variable domain, remainder taken from reference TRBV7-9 and TRBJ1-1, is DTGVSQNPRHKITKRGQNVTFRCDPISEHNRLYWYRQTLGQGPEFLTYFQNEAQLEKSRLLSDRFSAERPKGSFSTLEIQRTEQGDSAMYLCASSLTGGGTEAFFGQGTRLTVV.

The J gene is TRBJ2-7, the V gene TRBV11-2; D is perhaps TRBD2 (5 bases). Germline CDR1 reads SGHAT; CDR2 reads FQNNGV. V was shortened by 4 bases and J by 5 bases, with 24 bases between the two germline ends. CDR3 size: 17 residues. The CDR3 sequence is CASSSSWGNPDGDEQYF. The CDR3 DNA follows: TGTGCCAGCAGCTCATCGTGGGGTAACCCGGACGGGGACGAGCAGTACTTC.

The chain couples TRBV7-9 to TRBJ2-2; D is perhaps TRBD1 (5 bases). V lost 3 bases and J lost 1, with 9 bases in between. Germline loops: CDR1 SEHNR, CDR2 FQNEAQ (reference sequence). This CDR3 is built from 15 residues. CDR3 in amino acids: CASSFTGMNTGELFF. The CDR3 bases are TGTGCCAGCAGCTTTACAGGAATGAACACCGGGGAGCTGTTTTTT.

This clone was seen ten or more times. This sequence joins TRBV6-6 and TRBJ2-7; possibly TRBD1 for D (6 bases). The V end was cut by 0 bases, the J end by 7 bases, with 16 bases between. The CDR3 extends over 15 amino acids. Germline V CDR1 and CDR2: MNHNY, SVGAGI (reference sequence). The CDR3, as DNA: TGTGCCAGCAGTTACTCTTTCACAGGGCCCAAGGAGCAGTACTTC. This codes for CASSYSFTGPKEQYF.

This clone was detected a few times. This may arise from a read error, as a much more abundant clone is one base away. The sample contains more than one DNA sequence encoding this CDR3. The chain is built from TRBV6-1 and TRBJ2-2; maybe TRBD1 (6 bases). Germline lookup yields CDR1 MNHNS and CDR2 SASEGT. Between the trimmed V and J ends, which lost 5 bases and 2 bases, there was a span of 15 bases. This CDR3 is 16 amino acids long. CDR3 amino acids: CASSPQGGVNTGELFF. The CDR3 DNA is TGTGCCAGCAGTCCACAGGGTGGGGTCAACACCGGGGAGCTGTTTTTT.

There are a few counts of this clone. V is TRBV6-2 or TRBV6-3 and J is TRBJ1-5, with no clear D. With 6 bases removed from V and 4 bases from J, the gap between germline ends came to 16 bases. CDR1 is MNHEY and CDR2 is SVGEGT in the germline V gene. The CDR3 loop spans 15 amino acids. The CDR3 loop is CASRRSRGGNQPQHF. As DNA, the CDR3 is TGTGCCAGCAGACGCAGCCGGGGAGGAAATCAGCCCCAGCATTTT.

The chain has TRBV5-8 and TRBJ1-6; tentative D call: TRBD1 (6 bases). This CDR3 region has 16 residues. V lost 2 bases and J lost 7, with 16 bases in between. Germline V gives CDR1 SGHTS, CDR2 YDEGEE. The CDR3 reads CASSFGPQGVNSPLHF. In nucleotides, the CDR3 is TGTGCCAGCAGCTTTGGACCACAGGGAGTAAATTCACCCCTCCACTTT.

This rearrangement joins TRBV12-3 or TRBV12-4 to TRBJ2-1; 10 bases map to TRBD2. The CDR3 is 15 residues long. Trimming took 5 bases from V and 3 from J; bases not matched to a gene: 4. Here the CDR3 reads CASSQGLAYYNEQFF. The CDR3 DNA is TGTGCCAGCAGTCAGGGACTAGCGTACTACAATGAGCAGTTCTTC.

This chain uses TRBV24-1 with TRBJ2-2, with no clear D. The CDR3 runs to 13 residues. Germline V gene lookup returns CDR1 KGHDR and CDR2 SFDVKD. V lost 1 base and J 5 bases, leaving 4 bases between the germline ends. This chain's CDR3 is CATSDFGTGELFF. Here the CDR3 DNA reads TGTGCCACCAGTGATTTTGGTACCGGGGAGCTGTTTTTT.

This rearrangement joins TRBV27 to TRBJ1-6, with a possible D match to TRBD1 (5 bases). V gave up 5 bases and J gave up 10 bases, with 18 bases separating them. The CDR3 extends over 15 amino acids. CDR1 is MNHEY, CDR2 SMNVEV, per germline (reference sequence). In DNA, the CDR3 is TGTGCCAGCAGTCCGGGCGGGCAGGGAGGATCACCCCTCCACTTT. Its translation: CASSPGGQGGSPLHF.

This clone was recorded a few times. V is TRBV6-1 and J is TRBJ2-7; 7 bases agree with TRBD2. This CDR3 has 13 residues. J was trimmed by 2 bases and V by 10 bases; bases with no gene match: 8. Germline CDR1 is MNHNS and CDR2 is SASEGT. The CDR3 DNA sequence: TGTGCCACTCACCGGGGGGATACCTACGAGCAGTACTTC. Residues: CATHRGDTYEQYF.

The rearrangement links TRBV9 to TRBJ1-3, with D tentatively TRBD1 (6 bases). V was trimmed by 2 bases and J by 2 bases, leaving 11 bases between them. Germline V CDR1 and CDR2: SGDLS, YYNGEE. This CDR3 spans 15 amino acids. The CDR3 sequence is CASSVLGAPGNTIYF. For the CDR3, the DNA is TGTGCCAGCAGCGTGTTGGGGGCGCCTGGAAACACCATATATTTT.

The rearrangement uses TRBV12-3 or TRBV12-4 and TRBJ2-7, with TRBD1 matching 11 bases. Germline trimming cut 8 bases from V and 3 bases from J; bases unmatched to any gene: 3. The CDR3 length is 13 residues. CDR3 residues: CASSGTGGYEQYF. The CDR3 region has the DNA TGTGCCAGCTCGGGGACAGGGGGCTACGAGCAGTACTTC.

The rearrangement links TRBV6-1 to TRBJ2-1, with D maybe TRBD2 (5 bases). The CDR3 consists of 19 residues. Germline CDR1 is MNHNS and CDR2 is SASEGT. Trimming left V 0 bases short and J 0 bases short, with 18 bases between. As DNA, the CDR3 is TGTGCCAGCAGTGAAGCGCCCCCCGCCTTCCGGGACTCCTACAATGAGCAGTTCTTC. Protein product: CASSEAPPAFRDSYNEQFF.

This clone turned up a few times. The chain combines TRBV27 with TRBJ1-1; 7 bases align to TRBD1. Germline values: CDR1 MNHEY, CDR2 SMNVEV (reference sequence). The CDR3 runs 16 residues. After removal of 7 bases from V and 5 bases from J, the junction contained 16 bases not matched to a gene. The chain's CDR3 is CASNSGTATLGTEAFF. The CDR3 bases are TGTGCCAGCAACTCCGGGACAGCTACCCTGGGGACTGAAGCTTTCTTT.

The chain carries TRBV20-1 and TRBJ1-3; D remains unclear. The CDR3 loop spans 14 amino acids. V was clipped by 2 bases and J by 2 bases, with 10 bases between them. Germline V gives CDR1 DFQATT, CDR2 SNEGSKA (reference sequence). This CDR3 reads CSARRVGAGNTIYF. CDR3 DNA sequence: TGCAGTGCTAGAAGGGTGGGAGCTGGAAACACCATATATTTT.

This clone came up a few times. This chain uses TRBV10-1 with TRBJ2-5; D tentatively reads TRBD1 or TRBD2 (5 bases each). The CDR3 covers 15 residues. Per germline, CDR1 WNHNN and CDR2 SYGVQD (reference sequence). V lost 2 bases and J lost 4, with 14 bases in between. This chain's CDR3 is CASSEGLGVGETQYF. In nucleotides, the CDR3 is TGCGCCAGCAGTGAGGGGCTGGGGGTTGGAGAGACCCAGTACTTC.

This clone has a handful of counts. V and J are TRBV6-1 and TRBJ2-6; D possibly corresponds to TRBD2 (5 bases). Trimming left V 5 bases short and J 0 bases short, with 8 bases between. The germline V gene has CDR1 MNHNS and CDR2 SASEGT. The CDR3 contains 15 residues. CDR3 in amino acids: CASSPGFSGANVLTF. The CDR3, as DNA: TGTGCCAGCAGTCCGGGGTTCTCTGGGGCCAACGTCCTGACTTTC.

The chain recombines TRBV6-2 or TRBV6-3 with TRBJ2-2; D possibly corresponds to TRBD2 (6 bases). The CDR3 loop spans 14 amino acids. V lost 4 bases and J 3 bases, leaving 9 bases between the germline ends. Germline values: CDR1 MNHEY, CDR2 SVGEGT. This CDR3 reads CASSSGLDTGELFF. The CDR3 bases are TGTGCCAGCAGTTCGGGACTGGACACCGGGGAGCTGTTTTTT.

This clone has more than one count but fewer than ten. The V call is TRBV6-5, the J call TRBJ2-3, with a possible D match to TRBD1 (5 bases). The CDR3 covers 12 residues. V lost 8 bases and J 6 bases, leaving 12 bases between the germline ends. Per the germline V gene, CDR1 is MNHEY and CDR2 is SVGAGI. The CDR3 spells CASGHLKDTQYF. As DNA, the CDR3 is TGTGCCAGCGGACATTTGAAGGATACGCAGTATTTT.

The V gene is TRBV28, the J gene TRBJ1-2, with a weak D call TRBD1 (5 bases). This CDR3 is 13 amino acids long. Trimming took off 7 bases at V and 4 bases at J, with 13 bases between the two ends. Germline-derived CDR1 and CDR2 are MDHEN and SYDVKM. The CDR3 loop is CASTLGQGYGYTF. Here the CDR3 DNA reads TGTGCCAGCACCCTGGGGCAGGGCTATGGCTACACCTTC.

The V gene is TRBV6-5, the J gene TRBJ2-3, with TRBD1 matching over 7 bases. In germline, CDR1 is MNHEY, CDR2 SVGAGI. The CDR3 spans 16 residues. J lost 0 bases, V lost 0 bases, and 3 bases had no gene match. The CDR3 reads CASSYSDRVSTDTQYF. The CDR3 coding sequence is TGTGCCAGCAGTTACTCCGACAGGGTCAGCACAGATACGCAGTATTTT.

This clone was counted between two and nine times. The CDR3 nucleotides are TGTGCCAGCAGCCATGGGACTAGCGGTCCCTACCACGTCCCCGATGAGCAGTTCTTC. Translating it yields CASSHGTSGPYHVPDEQFF. V usage is TRBV7-8 and J usage is TRBJ2-1, with 11 positions matching TRBD2. With 5 bases clipped from V and 8 bases from J, the junction kept 20 bases outside the gene matches. CDR3 length: 19 amino acids. The germline gives CDR1 SGHVS, CDR2 FQNEAQ.

This clone showed up just a few times. CDR3 nucleotide sequence: TGTGCCAGCGGACAGGGGGCCTACGAGCAGTACTTC. Residues: CASGQGAYEQYF. The chain joins TRBV2 to TRBJ2-7, with 10 positions matching TRBD1. CDR3 size: 12 residues. Germline V gene lookup returns CDR1 SNHLY and CDR2 FYNNEI. Unmatched junction bases numbered 0, after V lost 8 bases and J lost 2 bases.

V usage is TRBV5-1 and J usage is TRBJ2-3; tentatively, D is TRBD1 (5 bases). Germline values: CDR1 SGHRS, CDR2 YFSETQ. V lost 5 bases and J 2 bases, leaving 18 bases between the germline ends. CDR3 size: 16 residues. The DNA of the CDR3 is TGCGCCAGCAGTTCGTTCAGGGCGGCCAACACAGATACGCAGTATTTT. This encodes CASSSFRAANTDTQYF.

A few counts support this clone. DNA of the CDR3: TGTGCCAGTAGCCGCGGGGGGGACTACGAGCAGTACTTC. This gives the protein CASSRGGDYEQYF. The V call is TRBV19, the J call TRBJ2-7; 9 bases fit TRBD2. The CDR3 extends over 13 amino acids. The V segment lost 6 bases and the J segment 3 bases; nucleotides outside the gene matches: 3. Germline V gene lookup returns CDR1 LNHDA and CDR2 SQIVND (reference sequence).

This clone appeared a few times. The V call is TRBV2, the J call TRBJ2-7; tentative D call: TRBD2 (6 bases). This CDR3 comprises 12 residues. The germline V gene has CDR1 SNHLY and CDR2 FYNNEI. Trimming removed 3 bases from V and 9 bases from J, with 12 bases in between. The CDR3 nucleotides are TGTGCCAGCAGTGACCCAGCGGAGGGGCAGTACTTC. This translates into CASSDPAEGQYF. Based on the CDR3 plus reference TRBV2 and TRBJ2-7, the full variable domain is EPEVTQTPSHQVTQMGQEVILRCVPISNHLYFYWYRQILGQKVEFLVSFYNNEISEKSEIFDDQFSVERPDGSNFTLKIRSTKLEDSAMYFCASSDPAEGQYFGPGTRLTVT.